This T cell receptor (beta chain) was observed in a study of blood T cells in healthy people across ages. Study-level results: The study regarded diversity estimates from one million T cells as underestimates.

The sample providers were healthy Caucasian people from Russia, aged roughly 6 to 95. With each sample, at least 5 micrograms of total RNA were extracted. The CDR3 covers 14 residues. The V and J ends lost 2 bases and 2 bases respectively, with 5 bases between them. Per germline, CDR1 SGDLS and CDR2 YYNGEE. This clonotype has ten or more counts. Its specificity is unknown. A J-beta primer mix and a sample-barcoded 5' primer were used in a second PCR of roughly 7 to 12 cycles. Each cDNA was tagged by a template-switch adaptor containing 12 random nucleotides. TCRdb itself ran the 5' RACE reads through MiXCR, one entry per CDR3 protein. The table lists 650,000 to 700,000 distinct CDR3 sequences, approximately 30% of them singletons.

The chain is built from TRBV9 and TRBJ2-6; D remains unclear. Input material: blood. The source of this sequence is a woman over 75 in good health. In DNA, the CDR3 is TGTGCCAGCAGCGTGATGCCTGGGGCCAACGTCCTGACTTTC. Amino acids: CASSVMPGANVLTF.